These 19 T cell receptor beta chains originate from one sample sequenced in a study of cytotoxic CD8 clonotypes in ibrutinib-treated CLL. TCRdb keeps only in-frame clones here, not all; method: immunoSEQ multiplex PCR. In the table there are about 140,000 clones, approximately 77% of which are singletons. Specimen: PBMCs, collected after 12 months of ibrutinib treatment. All receptors come from a human donor with chronic lymphocytic leukemia.

Points on this clone: Other nucleotide sequences from this sample produce the same CDR3. J is TRBJ2-7 and V is TRBV7-3; D assignment may be TRBD1 or TRBD2 (5 bases each). V was clipped by 5 bases and J by 1 base, with 9 bases between them. The V gene's germline CDR1 is SGHTA and CDR2 FQGTGA. The CDR3 totals 13 residues. The CDR3 DNA reads TGTGCCAGCAGCCGGGACGGATCCTACGAGCAGTACTTC. Translating gives CASSRDGSYEQYF. The full variable domain, with the rest looked up from reference TRBV7-3 and TRBJ2-7, is GAGVSQTPSNKVTEKGKYVELRCDPISGHTALYWYRQSLGQGPEFLIYFQGTGAADDSGLPNDRFFAVRPEGSVSTLKIQRTERGDSAVYLCASSRDGSYEQYFGPGTRLTVT.

The chain couples TRBV7-9 to TRBJ2-3, with 9 bases that match TRBD1. The germline V gene encodes CDR1 SEHNR and CDR2 FQNEAQ (reference sequence). The V gene end was trimmed by 3 bases and the J gene end by 4 bases; junction bases not matched to a gene: 8. This CDR3 is built from 16 residues. In nucleotides, the CDR3 is TGTGCCAGCAGCTTGCACTTCGACAGGGGGGCAGATACGCAGTATTTT. Protein product: CASSLHFDRGADTQYF.

V is TRBV5-6 and J is TRBJ1-2; the match to TRBD1 covers 7 bases. Germline-derived CDR1 and CDR2 are SGHDT and YYEEEE. V was pared by 2 bases and J by 4 bases, with 11 bases of the junction left unmatched. The CDR3 spans 16 residues. The CDR3 sequence: CASSLRQGSILYGYTF. As DNA, the CDR3 is TGTGCCAGCAGCTTAAGACAGGGCTCGATTCTCTATGGCTACACCTTC.

This chain connects TRBV6-1 to TRBJ1-5, with D hard to call. The ends were cut back, 2 bases at V and 8 bases at J, with 10 bases in the middle. Germline V gives CDR1 MNHNS, CDR2 SASEGT. The CDR3 is made up of 13 amino acids. The CDR3 protein is CASSEPVTKPQHF. CDR3 coding DNA: TGTGCCAGCAGTGAACCGGTTACTAAGCCCCAGCATTTT.

The chain recombines TRBV27 with TRBJ1-2; 8 bases agree with TRBD1. The germline V gene has CDR1 MNHEY and CDR2 SMNVEV (reference sequence). The trim removed 5 bases at V and 0 bases at J, leaving 5 bases unmatched. This CDR3 contains 15 residues. CDR3 loop: CASSLRTGPNYGYTF. As DNA, the CDR3 is TGTGCCAGCAGTCTGCGGACAGGGCCTAACTATGGCTACACCTTC.

The chain employs TRBV7-3 and TRBJ2-1; TRBD2 matches at 7 bases. CDR3 length equals 15 residues. The V and J ends lost 2 bases and 7 bases, in that order; junction bases with no gene match: 8. Germline assignment: CDR1 SGHTA and CDR2 FQGTGA. The CDR3: CASSLDAGTTNEQFF. The DNA of the CDR3 is TGTGCCAGCAGCTTAGACGCCGGGACTACAAATGAGCAGTTCTTC.

The chain employs TRBV7-8 and TRBJ1-4; D possibly corresponds to TRBD1 (5 bases). V lost 4 bases and J lost 7, with 16 bases in between. Germline-derived CDR1 and CDR2 are SGHVS and FQNEAQ. CDR3 length: 15 amino acids. This CDR3 is CASSSRAGDGEKLFF. DNA for the CDR3: TGTGCCAGCAGCTCGCGGGCGGGGGACGGTGAAAAACTGTTTTTT.

The chain recombines TRBV18 with TRBJ2-3; 9 bases align to TRBD2. V was pared by 2 bases and J by 6 bases, with 6 bases of the junction left unmatched. CDR3 length equals 15 residues. Germline V gives CDR1 KGHSH, CDR2 LQKENI. The CDR3 bases are TGTGCCAGCTCACCAGCGGCGGGGGGGCCGGATACGCAGTATTTT. It encodes CASSPAAGGPDTQYF.

The CDR3, as DNA: TGTGCCAGCAGCGTAGGGGGCCTGGCTGGCACTGAAGCTTTCTTT. Translated, it gives CASSVGGLAGTEAFF. This chain uses TRBV9 with TRBJ1-1, with D tentatively TRBD1 (5 bases). Germline V gene lookup returns CDR1 SGDLS and CDR2 YYNGEE. The ends were cut back, 0 bases at V and 4 bases at J, with 13 bases in the middle. This CDR3 spans 15 amino acids.

The chain employs TRBV30 and TRBJ2-3; TRBD2 agrees at 13 bases. Germline CDR1 reads GTSNPN; CDR2 reads SVGIG (reference sequence). The trim removed 2 bases at V and 3 bases at J, leaving 8 bases unmatched. The CDR3 contains 17 residues. The CDR3 loop is CAWSRGLAGVGTDTQYF. The CDR3 DNA reads as TGTGCCTGGAGTAGAGGACTAGCGGGAGTCGGGACAGATACGCAGTATTTT.

This clone has just a few counts. The chain has TRBV7-2 and TRBJ1-2; D perhaps matches TRBD1 (5 bases). Looked up from germline, CDR1 is SGHTA and CDR2 is FQGNSA. V shed 5 bases and J shed 6 bases, with 16 bases lying between them. The CDR3 has 14 residues. Here the CDR3 DNA reads TGTGCCAGCAGCCAAACCCGACAGAGAGATGGCTACACCTTC. Protein product: CASSQTRQRDGYTF.

The chain has TRBV11-1 and TRBJ2-7, with a possible D match to TRBD1 (6 bases). V shed 1 base and J shed 7 bases, with 17 bases lying between them. Germline CDR1 reads SGHAT; CDR2 reads FQDESV (reference sequence). The CDR3 runs 15 residues. The CDR3 DNA follows: TGTGCCAGCAGCTTAGTTCTGGGGGCGTCAGGGGAGCAGTACTTC. Translation: CASSLVLGASGEQYF. Using reference TRBV11-1 and TRBJ2-7 for the parts outside the CDR3, the full variable domain is EAEVAQSPRYKITEKSQAVAFWCDPISGHATLYWYRQILGQGPELLVQFQDESVVDDSQLPKDRFSAERLKGVDSTLKIQPAELGDSAMYLCASSLVLGASGEQYFGPGTRLTVT.

V gene TRBV5-4 combines with J gene TRBJ1-1; D gene ambiguous. Germline CDR1 and CDR2: SGHNT and YYREEE (reference sequence). The CDR3 runs to 11 residues. V was trimmed by 4 bases and J by 2 bases, leaving 3 bases between them. For the CDR3, the DNA is TGTGCCAGCAGCCTTAACACTGAAGCTTTCTTT. Its translation is CASSLNTEAFF.

This sequence joins TRBV2 and TRBJ2-7; D might be TRBD1 or TRBD2, each matching 5 bases. Germline assignment: CDR1 SNHLY and CDR2 FYNNEI. Trimming took off 6 bases at V and 0 bases at J, with 18 bases between the two ends. The CDR3 has 16 amino acids. The CDR3 here is CASRGERGYSSYEQYF. CDR3 DNA: TGTGCCAGCAGGGGGGAACGGGGTTATAGCTCCTACGAGCAGTACTTC.

The J gene is TRBJ2-7, the V gene TRBV20-1, with D hard to call. Germline V gives CDR1 DFQATT, CDR2 SNEGSKA (reference sequence). Trimming took off 0 bases at V and 4 bases at J, with 4 bases between the two ends. The CDR3 contains 11 residues. CDR3 region: CSARDEYEQYF. The CDR3 bases are TGCAGTGCTAGAGATGAGTACGAGCAGTACTTC.

V is TRBV6-5 and J is TRBJ1-5; D is possibly TRBD1 (6 bases). V dropped 4 bases and J dropped 3 bases, with 13 bases sitting between them. This CDR3 is 15 amino acids long. Per the germline V gene, CDR1 is MNHEY and CDR2 is SVGAGI. This CDR3 reads CASSSGQRDNQPQHF. CDR3 DNA sequence: TGTGCCAGCAGTTCAGGACAGAGAGACAATCAGCCCCAGCATTTT.

V usage is TRBV10-3 and J usage is TRBJ1-6, with D uncertain. Trimming removed 6 bases at V and 7 bases at J, with 7 bases between. CDR3 length: 12 amino acids. From germline, CDR1 is ENHRY and CDR2 SYGVKD. CDR3 region: CAIRDLNSPLHF. CDR3 sequence (DNA): TGTGCCATCAGGGACCTAAATTCACCCCTCCACTTT.

This clone has more than one count but fewer than ten. The genes are TRBV19 and TRBJ1-4; a weak D match, TRBD1 (6 bases). CDR3 length: 16 residues. Trimming stripped 7 bases from V and 8 bases from J, with 23 bases between. Germline CDR1 is LNHDA and CDR2 is SQIVND (reference sequence). CDR3 amino acids: CASTPFGGWLGEKLFF. The CDR3 coding sequence is TGTGCCAGTACGCCATTTGGGGGCTGGTTGGGAGAAAAACTGTTTTTT.

The V and J genes are TRBV11-3 and TRBJ2-5; D possibly corresponds to TRBD1 (5 bases). The CDR3 runs 13 residues. Germline V gene data show CDR1 as SGHNT and CDR2 as YENEEA. V lost 6 bases and J lost 4, with 12 bases in between. The CDR3 sequence is CASSSRVAETQYF. In DNA form, the CDR3 reads TGTGCCAGCAGTTCCAGGGTGGCAGAGACCCAGTACTTC.